The sequence of this TCR beta chain was determined in a study of T cell responses to AZD1222 COVID-19 vaccine. Study overall: Second-dose recipients at about 4 or about 12 weeks were treated as one pooled group.

This table comes from immunoSEQ multiplex PCR, and its TCRdb copy is limited to in-frame clones, with some not included. The repertoire has 120,000 or so clones, approximately 85% of them found once; the top ten carry under 2%. The TCR originated in an adult in good health. The sequenced sample was peripheral blood, obtained on day 0 of AZD1222 vaccination.

The CDR3 DNA is TGTGCCAGCAGCCCTTGGACAGGGACTACCTACGAGCAGTACTTC. This gives the protein CASSPWTGTTYEQYF. The V gene is TRBV6-6, the J gene TRBJ2-7; D possibly corresponds to TRBD1 (8 bases). The V gene's germline CDR1 is MNHNY and CDR2 SVGAGI (reference sequence). This CDR3 has 15 residues. V lost 6 bases and J 2 bases, leaving 17 bases between the germline ends.